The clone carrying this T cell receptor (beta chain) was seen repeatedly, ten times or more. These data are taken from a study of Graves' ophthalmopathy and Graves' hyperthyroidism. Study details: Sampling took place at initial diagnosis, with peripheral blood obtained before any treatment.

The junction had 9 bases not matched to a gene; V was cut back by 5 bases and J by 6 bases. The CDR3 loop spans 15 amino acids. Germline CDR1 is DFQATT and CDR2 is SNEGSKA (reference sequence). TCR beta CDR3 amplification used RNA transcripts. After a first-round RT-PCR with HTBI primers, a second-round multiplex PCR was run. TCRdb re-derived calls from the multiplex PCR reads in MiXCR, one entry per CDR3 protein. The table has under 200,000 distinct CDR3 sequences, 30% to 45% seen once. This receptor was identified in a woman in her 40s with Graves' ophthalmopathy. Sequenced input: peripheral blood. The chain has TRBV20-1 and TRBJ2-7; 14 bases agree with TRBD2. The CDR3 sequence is CSAGGTSGGHGEQYF. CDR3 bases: TGCAGTGCTGGCGGGACTAGCGGGGGCCACGGCGAGCAGTACTTC.